The clone carrying this T cell receptor beta chain appeared once. Antigen unknown. V was shortened by 2 bases and J by 4 bases, with 11 bases between the two germline ends. The length of the CDR3 is 14 residues. CDR1 MNHNS and CDR2 SASEGT come from the germline V gene. The sample is drawn from a study of Ad26.COV2.S vaccination and SARS-CoV-2 variants. Whole-study findings and limits: Reported findings describe substantial breadth in spike-specific CD8+ and CD4+ T cell responses following vaccination.

The table came from immunoSEQ multiplex PCR; TCRdb's copy has only in-frame clones and leaves some out. The sample contains 350,000 to 450,000 clones, approximately 90% of which appear only once. Sequencing was performed on peripheral blood, taken after recovery from COVID-19. The clonotype was recovered from a human donor who had recovered from COVID-19. V usage is TRBV6-1 and J usage is TRBJ1-1; no firm D call. CDR3 in DNA: TGTGCCAGCAGTGAACGAGGGTTGGGCACTGAAGCTTTCTTT. It specifies CASSERGLGTEAFF.